This T cell receptor beta chain was obtained from a study of CD8+ T cells in alopecia areata. Extraction of RNA preceded its reverse transcription into cDNA, which served as the sequencing template. Assay: immunoSEQ multiplex PCR; the TCRdb copy retains only in-frame clones and omits some. This table holds 110,000 or so clones, approximately 55% found once. The CDR3 has 13 amino acids. CDR1 is SGHRS, CDR2 YFSETQ, per germline. With 5 bases removed from V and 4 bases from J, the gap between germline ends came to 11 bases. In this sample, this clone turned up a few times. Treatment in this sample: oral pan-JAK inhibitor, 5-10 mg twice daily.

The chain uses TRBV5-1 and TRBJ2-3, with D maybe TRBD2 (6 bases). This TCR derives from a human donor with alopecia areata. Sequencing was performed on CD4+ T cells sorted from blood, taken at week 24, from a patient treated with tofacitinib. DNA for the CDR3: TGCGCCAGCAGTCCCGGAGGGTCAGATACGCAGTATTTT. Its translation: CASSPGGSDTQYF.